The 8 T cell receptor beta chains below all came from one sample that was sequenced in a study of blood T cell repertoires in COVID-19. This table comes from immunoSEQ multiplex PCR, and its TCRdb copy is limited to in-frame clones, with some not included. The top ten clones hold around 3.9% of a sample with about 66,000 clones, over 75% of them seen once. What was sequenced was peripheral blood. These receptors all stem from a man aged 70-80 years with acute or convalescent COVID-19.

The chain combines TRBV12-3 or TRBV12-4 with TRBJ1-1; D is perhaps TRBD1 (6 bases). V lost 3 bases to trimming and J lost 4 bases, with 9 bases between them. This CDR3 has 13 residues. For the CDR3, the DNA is TGTGCCAGCAGTTTTGGGGGCGGCACTGAAGCTTTCTTT. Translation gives CASSFGGGTEAFF.

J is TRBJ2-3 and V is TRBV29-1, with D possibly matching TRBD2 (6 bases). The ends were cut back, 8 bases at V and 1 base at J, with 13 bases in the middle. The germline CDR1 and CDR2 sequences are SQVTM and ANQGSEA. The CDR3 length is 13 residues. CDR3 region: CSTMPGGTDTQYF. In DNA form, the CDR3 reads TGCAGCACTATGCCGGGGGGCACAGATACGCAGTATTTT.

The CDR3 coding sequence is TGTGCCAGCAGCTTAGCGTCCACAGGGCGAAACGAGCAGTACTTC. The encoded protein is CASSLASTGRNEQYF. This chain uses TRBV7-2 with TRBJ2-7; a weak D match, TRBD1 (6 bases). From germline, CDR1 is SGHTA and CDR2 FQGNSA. The CDR3 runs to 15 residues. The V and J ends lost 0 bases and 5 bases respectively, with 14 bases between them.

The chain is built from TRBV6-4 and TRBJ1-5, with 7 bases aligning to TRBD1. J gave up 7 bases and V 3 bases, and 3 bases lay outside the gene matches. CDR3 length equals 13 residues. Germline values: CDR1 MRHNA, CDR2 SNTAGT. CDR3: CASSEAGGQPQHF. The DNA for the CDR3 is TGTGCCAGCAGTGAGGCAGGGGGGCAGCCCCAGCATTTT.

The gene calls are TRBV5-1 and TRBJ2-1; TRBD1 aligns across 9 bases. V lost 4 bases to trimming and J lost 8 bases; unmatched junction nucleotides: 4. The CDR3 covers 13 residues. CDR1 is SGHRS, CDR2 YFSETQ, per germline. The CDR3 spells CASSVTGGYEQFF. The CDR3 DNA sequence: TGCGCCAGCAGCGTGACAGGGGGGTATGAGCAGTTCTTC.

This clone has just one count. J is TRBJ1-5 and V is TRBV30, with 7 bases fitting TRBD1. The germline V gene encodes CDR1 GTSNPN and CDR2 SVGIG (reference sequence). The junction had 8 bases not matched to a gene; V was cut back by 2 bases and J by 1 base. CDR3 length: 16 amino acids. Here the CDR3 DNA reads TGTGCCTGGAGTACAAAGACAGGGTGGAGCAATCAGCCCCAGCATTTT. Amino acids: CAWSTKTGWSNQPQHF.

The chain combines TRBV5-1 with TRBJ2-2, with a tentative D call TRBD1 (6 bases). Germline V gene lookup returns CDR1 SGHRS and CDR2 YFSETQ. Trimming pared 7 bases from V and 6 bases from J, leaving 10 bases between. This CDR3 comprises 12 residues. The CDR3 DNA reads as TGCGCCAGCCAGAGGGGGTCCGGGGAGCTGTTTTTT. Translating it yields CASQRGSGELFF. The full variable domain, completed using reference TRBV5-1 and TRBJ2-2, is KAGVTQTPRYLIKTRGQQVTLSCSPISGHRSVSWYQQTPGQGLQFLFEYFSETQRNKGNFPGRFSGRQFSNSRSEMNVSTLELGDSALYLCASQRGSGELFFGEGSRLTVL.

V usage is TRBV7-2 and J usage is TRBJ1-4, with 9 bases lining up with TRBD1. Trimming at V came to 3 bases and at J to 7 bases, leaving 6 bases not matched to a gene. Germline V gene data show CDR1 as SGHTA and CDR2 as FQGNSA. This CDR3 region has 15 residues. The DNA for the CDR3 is TGTGCCAGCAGCTTGGGGACAGGGCGGTTTGAAAAACTGTTTTTT. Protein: CASSLGTGRFEKLFF.